This T cell receptor beta chain originates from a study of blood T cell repertoires in COVID-19. About the research overall: Sources were T cells, B-cell-depleted T cells, or PBMCs; the material itself was cDNA or gDNA.

The CDR3 extends over 14 amino acids. Germline V lookup: CDR1 MDHEN, CDR2 SYDVKM. Trimming at V came to 5 bases and at J to 7 bases, leaving 8 bases not matched to a gene. This clone was picked up one time. Here immunoSEQ multiplex PCR was the method, and the copy in TCRdb shows in-frame clones only, minus some. In the table there are approximately 200,000 clones, approximately 85% of which are singletons. The source is a woman aged 25 to 39 who had recovered from COVID-19. The material sequenced was PBMCs or T cells enriched from blood (not recorded which). The chain is built from TRBV28 and TRBJ2-5; 9 nucleotides agree with TRBD1. The CDR3 region has the DNA TGTGCCAGCAGTCCTCCGGGACAGGGCAGGACCCAGTACTTC. Its translation is CASSPPGQGRTQYF.